The 18 T cell receptor beta chains listed next were all sequenced from one sample in a study of identical twins. TCRdb called the 5' RACE reads again in MiXCR, with one record for every CDR3 protein. The sample gives hundreds of thousands of distinct CDR3 sequences, roughly an eighth of which show up once; roughly 1.6% is in the top ten. The data were also submitted as part of a second study, on yellow fever vaccine responses in identical twins.

The sample was PBMCs. The receptors were sampled from a woman aged 18-29 years in good health.

This clonotype was recorded a few times. V is TRBV7-8 and J is TRBJ2-7; 12 nucleotides agree with TRBD2. V was clipped by 4 bases and J by 3 bases; unmatched bases: 10. Germline-derived CDR1 and CDR2 are SGHVS and FQNEAQ. This CDR3 has 17 amino acids. Here the CDR3 DNA reads TGTGCCAGCAGCTCCGGGAAAACTAGCGGGAGGCTCTACGAGCAGTACTTC. Translation gives CASSSGKTSGRLYEQYF.

V is TRBV5-1 and J is TRBJ2-7, with D maybe TRBD2 (6 bases). The CDR3 totals 14 residues. CDR1 SGHRS and CDR2 YFSETQ come from the germline V gene. Trimming took 1 base from V and 2 from J, leaving 10 bases between them. The CDR3 protein is CASSLSRGTYEQYF. The CDR3, as DNA: TGCGCCAGCAGCTTGTCGCGGGGAACCTACGAGCAGTACTTC. The variable domain in full, with the rest retrieved from reference TRBV5-1 and TRBJ2-7, is KAGVTQTPRYLIKTRGQQVTLSCSPISGHRSVSWYQQTPGQGLQFLFEYFSETQRNKGNFPGRFSGRQFSNSRSEMNVSTLELGDSALYLCASSLSRGTYEQYFGPGTRLTVT.

V usage is TRBV10-3 and J usage is TRBJ1-3; D not certain. Trimming removed 6 bases at V and 2 bases at J, with 11 bases between. The CDR3 extends over 14 amino acids. Germline V lookup: CDR1 ENHRY, CDR2 SYGVKD. The CDR3 DNA follows: TGTGCCATCAGGACCCTCGGGACTGGAAACACCATATATTTT. It is translated as CAIRTLGTGNTIYF.

This clonotype was seen more than once but under ten times. DNA of the CDR3: TGTGCCATCAGTGAGTTTAGGACTAGCAGCGAGCAGTACTTC. It specifies CAISEFRTSSEQYF. The chain is built from TRBV10-3 and TRBJ2-7; 8 bases fit TRBD2. V dropped 1 base and J dropped 6; count of bases not matched to a gene: 5. In germline, CDR1 is ENHRY, CDR2 SYGVKD. CDR3 length equals 14 residues.

The table lists this clonotype with a few counts. The J gene is TRBJ1-1, the V gene TRBV7-8, with 9 bases that match TRBD1. The germline CDR1 and CDR2 sequences are SGHVS and FQNEAQ. V lost 3 bases and J lost 5; bases outside the gene matches: 7. CDR3 size: 15 residues. The CDR3 bases are TGTGCCAGCAGCTTCTCCGGGACAGGGACTACTGAAGCTTTCTTT. This sequence encodes CASSFSGTGTTEAFF.

This clonotype came up many times. V and J are TRBV10-3 and TRBJ2-1; 9 nucleotides line up with TRBD2. The trim removed 2 bases at V and 1 base at J, leaving 0 bases unmatched. This CDR3 region has 15 residues. Germline values: CDR1 ENHRY, CDR2 SYGVKD. The CDR3 is CAISEAGGSYNEQFF. CDR3 nucleotide sequence: TGTGCCATCAGTGAGGCGGGAGGGTCCTACAATGAGCAGTTCTTC.

This clonotype turned up a few times. V is TRBV7-2 and J is TRBJ2-3; D gene unclear. Germline loops: CDR1 SGHTA, CDR2 FQGNSA. This CDR3 is 12 amino acids long. V dropped 5 bases and J dropped 5 bases, with 8 bases sitting between them. CDR3 in DNA: TGTGCCAGCAGCCTCTGGAGAGATACGCAGTATTTT. Its protein is CASSLWRDTQYF.

The chain employs TRBV12-1 and TRBJ1-2; whether TRBD1, the table's D call, matches the DNA was not checked. TRBV12-1 represents a pseudogene. The CDR3 covers 14 residues. CDR3 in amino acids: CASSFQTGVYGYTF. The CDR3 DNA reads as TGTGCCAGCAGCTTTCAGACAGGGGTCTATGGCTACACCTTC.

The chain combines TRBV1 with TRBJ2-7; the D segment call TRBD1 is taken from the table without a DNA check. TRBV1 is a listed pseudogene. There are 16 residues in the CDR3. The CDR3 spells CTSSQPTPRGAGEQYV. The CDR3 DNA reads TGCACCAGCAGCCAACCTACCCCGCGGGGGGCGGGGGAGCAGTACGTC.

The chain uses TRBV11-3 and TRBJ2-2, with 7 bases matching TRBD2. Germline V CDR1 and CDR2: SGHNT, YENEEA. Trimming removed 1 base from V and 5 bases from J; junction bases left unmatched: 10. The CDR3 is made up of 17 amino acids. The CDR3 nucleotides read TGTGCCAGCAGCTTAGTTGTGGAGCGGGATTTAACCGGGGAGCTGTTTTTT. This encodes CASSLVVERDLTGELFF.

This clonotype was counted ten times or more. The V gene is TRBV24-1, the J gene TRBJ2-5, with 14 nucleotides matching TRBD2. This CDR3 spans 16 amino acids. Germline loops: CDR1 KGHDR, CDR2 SFDVKD. V lost 2 bases to trimming and J lost 7 bases; unmatched junction nucleotides: 5. CDR3 region: CATSDSGLAGVTTQYF. The CDR3 region has the DNA TGTGCCACCAGTGATTCGGGACTAGCGGGAGTTACGACCCAGTACTTC.

This sequence joins TRBV5-6 and TRBJ2-3; perhaps D is TRBD1 or TRBD2 (5 bases each). The CDR3 spans 15 residues. The V end was cut by 4 bases, the J end by 6 bases, with 18 bases between. Per germline, CDR1 SGHDT and CDR2 YYEEEE. CDR3 sequence (DNA): TGTGCCAGCAGCCCACCCGGGACCTTGAGGGATACGCAGTATTTT. Protein: CASSPPGTLRDTQYF.

In this sample, this clonotype turned up a few times. This chain connects TRBV5-1 to TRBJ2-2; no clear D gene. The CDR3 totals 14 residues. V was pared by 4 bases and J by 1 base, with 8 bases between. In germline, CDR1 is SGHRS, CDR2 YFSETQ. CDR3 sequence (DNA): TGCGCCAGCAGCATCCAGAAGAACACCGGGGAGCTGTTTTTT. This translates into CASSIQKNTGELFF.

This clonotype appeared many times. This chain joins TRBV12-3 or TRBV12-4 and TRBJ2-7; 10 bases line up with TRBD2. There are 15 residues in the CDR3. The trim removed 2 bases at V and 5 bases at J, leaving 6 bases unmatched. The CDR3 nucleotides read TGTGCCAGCAGTTTACTAGCGGGAGTTGTGGACGAGCAGTACTTC. This sequence encodes CASSLLAGVVDEQYF.

There are many counts of this clonotype. V usage is TRBV20-1 and J usage is TRBJ2-2; no definite D call. The CDR3 contains 15 residues. Germline CDR1 is DFQATT and CDR2 is SNEGSKA (reference sequence). V was shortened by 4 bases and J by 0 bases, with 12 bases between the two germline ends. The CDR3 here is CSANSAQTNTGELFF. In DNA, the CDR3 is TGCAGTGCTAATTCAGCGCAGACGAACACCGGGGAGCTGTTTTTT.

The chain combines TRBV5-1 with TRBJ2-7, with D perhaps TRBD1 or TRBD2 (5 bases each). V dropped 4 bases and J dropped 0 bases, with 20 bases sitting between them. This CDR3 has 17 residues. The V gene's germline CDR1 is SGHRS and CDR2 YFSETQ. The CDR3 reads CASSPGGMGRGSYEQYV. CDR3 nucleotide sequence: TGCGCCAGCAGCCCCGGAGGAATGGGACGGGGCTCCTACGAGCAGTACGTC.

This clonotype was counted a few times. The CDR3: CASSVRDLDTQYF. The CDR3 DNA reads TGTGCCAGCAGCGTACGAGACTTGGATACGCAGTATTTT. This rearrangement joins TRBV9 to TRBJ2-3; D gene ambiguous. Germline-derived CDR1 and CDR2 are SGDLS and YYNGEE. CDR3 size: 13 residues. V shed 1 base and J shed 6 bases, with 9 bases lying between them.

The chain is built from TRBV20-1 and TRBJ2-5, with 8 bases lining up with TRBD2. The germline V gene has CDR1 DFQATT and CDR2 SNEGSKA (reference sequence). The CDR3 extends over 15 amino acids. After removal of 4 bases from V and 4 bases from J, the junction contained 11 bases not matched to a gene. CDR3 sequence (DNA): TGCAGTGCTACACGGACGGGGGGGCGGTTAGAGACCCAGTACTTC. Translated, it gives CSATRTGGRLETQYF.